This T cell receptor (beta chain) is drawn from a study of shared clonotypes between healthy human individuals. Details on this clone: Its antigen is not identified.

Broader study findings: Clonotype sharing among donors likely depends on sequencing depth. Limited genetic and exposure-history diversity came from having few donors. Generation probabilities of non-shared clonotypes were lower (relative to those shared by all four donors).

Each cell subset's genomic DNA was divided evenly among several immunoSEQ plates. Only in-frame clones appear in the TCRdb table, and some are missing; sequencing was by immunoSEQ multiplex PCR. The sample shows hundreds of thousands of clones, about 74% of them seen only once. Material for sequencing was memory CD4+ T cells sorted from blood. Specified subset: CD45RA-negative fraction. The TCR originated in a woman aged 25-40 years in good health.

CDR3 residues: CASSPTSGRNEQFF. For the CDR3, the DNA is TGTGCCAGCAGTCCCACTAGCGGGAGGAATGAGCAGTTCTTC. The chain employs TRBV7-9 and TRBJ2-1; 12 positions agree with TRBD2. The CDR3 sequence is 14 residues long. V was clipped by 6 bases and J by 7 bases; unmatched bases: 4. Germline loops: CDR1 SEHNR, CDR2 FQNEAQ (reference sequence).